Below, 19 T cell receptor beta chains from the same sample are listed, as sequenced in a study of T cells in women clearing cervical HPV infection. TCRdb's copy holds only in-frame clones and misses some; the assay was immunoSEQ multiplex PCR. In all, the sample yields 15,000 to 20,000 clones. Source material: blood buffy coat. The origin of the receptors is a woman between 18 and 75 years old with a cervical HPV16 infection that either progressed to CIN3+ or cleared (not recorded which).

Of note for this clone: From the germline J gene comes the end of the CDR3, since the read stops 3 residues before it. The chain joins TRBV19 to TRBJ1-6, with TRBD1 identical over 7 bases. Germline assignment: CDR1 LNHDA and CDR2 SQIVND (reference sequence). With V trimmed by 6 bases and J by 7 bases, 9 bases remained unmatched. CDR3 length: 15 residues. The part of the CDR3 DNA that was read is TGTGCCAGTAGGCCAGGGGGGAGAGGGAATTCACCC. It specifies CASRPGGRGNSP. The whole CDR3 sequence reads CASRPGGRGNSPLHF.

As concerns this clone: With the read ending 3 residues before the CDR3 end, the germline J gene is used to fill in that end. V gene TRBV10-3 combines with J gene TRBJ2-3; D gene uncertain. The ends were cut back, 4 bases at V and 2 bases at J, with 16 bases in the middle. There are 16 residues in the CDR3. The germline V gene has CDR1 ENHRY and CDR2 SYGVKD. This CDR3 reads CAISVSLTLVTDTQYF. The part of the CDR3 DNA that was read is TGTGCCATCAGTGTATCACTAACCCTGGTCACAGATACG.

The CDR3 bases that were read are TGTGCCAGCAGACCCGGGACAGCTCAAGAGACC. Translated: CASRPGTAQET. The full CDR3 is CASRPGTAQETQYF. This chain links TRBV2 with TRBJ2-5, with 7 bases fitting TRBD1. The read terminates 3 residues before the CDR3 end, so the remaining end is supplied by the germline J gene. The CDR3 extends over 14 amino acids. The V gene's germline CDR1 is SNHLY and CDR2 FYNNEI. Losses at the gene ends were 6 bases for V and 2 bases for J; bases not matched to a gene: 6.

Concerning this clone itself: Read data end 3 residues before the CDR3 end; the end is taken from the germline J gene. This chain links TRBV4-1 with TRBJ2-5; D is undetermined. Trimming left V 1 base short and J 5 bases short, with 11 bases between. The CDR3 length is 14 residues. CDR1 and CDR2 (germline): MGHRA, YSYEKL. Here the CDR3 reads CASSQVGFRETQYF. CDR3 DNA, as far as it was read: TGCGCCAGCAGCCAAGTAGGGTTCAGGGAGACC.

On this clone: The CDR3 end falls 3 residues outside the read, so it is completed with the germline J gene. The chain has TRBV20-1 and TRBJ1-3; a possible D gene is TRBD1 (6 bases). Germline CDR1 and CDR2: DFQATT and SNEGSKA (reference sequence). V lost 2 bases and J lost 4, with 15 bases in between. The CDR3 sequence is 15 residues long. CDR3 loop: CSARRGGAGGNTIYF. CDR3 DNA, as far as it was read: TGCAGTGCTAGAAGGGGGGGCGCGGGGGGAAACACC.

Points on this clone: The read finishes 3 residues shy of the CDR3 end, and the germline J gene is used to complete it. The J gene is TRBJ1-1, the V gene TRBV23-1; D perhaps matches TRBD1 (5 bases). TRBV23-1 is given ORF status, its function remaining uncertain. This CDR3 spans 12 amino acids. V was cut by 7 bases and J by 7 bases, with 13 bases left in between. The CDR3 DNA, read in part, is TGCGCCAGCAACCTTCAAGGGGTTGAA. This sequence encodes CASNLQGVE. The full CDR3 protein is CASNLQGVEAFF.

This CDR3 is CASSPGVWGTYNEQFF. The sequenced CDR3 bases are TGTGCCAGCAGCCCAGGGGTTTGGGGTACCTACAATGAG. This chain links TRBV12-3 or TRBV12-4 with TRBJ2-1, with D possibly TRBD1 on 6 matching bases. From the germline J gene comes the end of the CDR3, since the read stops 3 residues before it. This CDR3 region has 16 residues. The ends were cut back, 6 bases at V and 2 bases at J, with 17 bases in the middle.

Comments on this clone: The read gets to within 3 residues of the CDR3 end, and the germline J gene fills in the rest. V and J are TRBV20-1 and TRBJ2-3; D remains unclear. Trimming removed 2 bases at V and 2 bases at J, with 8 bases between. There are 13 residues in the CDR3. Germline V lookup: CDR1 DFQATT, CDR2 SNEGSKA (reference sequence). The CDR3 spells CSARYAITDTQYF. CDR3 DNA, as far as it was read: TGCAGTGCTAGATACGCGATCACAGATACG.

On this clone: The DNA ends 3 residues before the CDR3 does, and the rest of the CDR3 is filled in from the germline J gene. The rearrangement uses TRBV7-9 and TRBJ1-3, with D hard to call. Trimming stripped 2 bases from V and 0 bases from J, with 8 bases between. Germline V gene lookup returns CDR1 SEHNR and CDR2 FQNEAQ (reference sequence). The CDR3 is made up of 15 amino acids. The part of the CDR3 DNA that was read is TGTGCCAGCAGCTTACCAGGCTTCTCTGGAAACACC. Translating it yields CASSLPGFSGNT. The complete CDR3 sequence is CASSLPGFSGNTIYF.

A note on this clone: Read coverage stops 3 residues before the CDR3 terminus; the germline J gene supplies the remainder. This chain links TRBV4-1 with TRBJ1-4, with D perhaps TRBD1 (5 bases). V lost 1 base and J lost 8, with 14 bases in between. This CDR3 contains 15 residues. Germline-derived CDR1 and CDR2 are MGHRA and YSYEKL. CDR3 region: CASSQVWGEDEKLFF. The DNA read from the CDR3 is TGCGCCAGCAGCCAAGTCTGGGGCGAGGACGAAAAA.

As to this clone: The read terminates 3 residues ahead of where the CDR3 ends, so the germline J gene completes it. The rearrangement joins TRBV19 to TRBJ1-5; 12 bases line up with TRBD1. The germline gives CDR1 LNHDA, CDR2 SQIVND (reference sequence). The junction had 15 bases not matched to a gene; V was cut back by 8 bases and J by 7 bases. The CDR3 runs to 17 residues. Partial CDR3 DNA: TGTGCCAGTGGGCCGGGACAGGGGGCGCGTCGAGGGCAGCCC. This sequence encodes CASGPGQGARRGQP. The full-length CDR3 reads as CASGPGQGARRGQPQHF.

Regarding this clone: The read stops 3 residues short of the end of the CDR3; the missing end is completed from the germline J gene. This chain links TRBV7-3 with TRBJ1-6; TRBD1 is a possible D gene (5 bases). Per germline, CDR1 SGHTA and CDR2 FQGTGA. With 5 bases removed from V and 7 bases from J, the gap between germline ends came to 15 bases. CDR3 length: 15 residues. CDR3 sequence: CASSIQVIRNSPLHF. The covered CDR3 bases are TGTGCCAGCAGCATACAGGTAATAAGGAATTCACCC.

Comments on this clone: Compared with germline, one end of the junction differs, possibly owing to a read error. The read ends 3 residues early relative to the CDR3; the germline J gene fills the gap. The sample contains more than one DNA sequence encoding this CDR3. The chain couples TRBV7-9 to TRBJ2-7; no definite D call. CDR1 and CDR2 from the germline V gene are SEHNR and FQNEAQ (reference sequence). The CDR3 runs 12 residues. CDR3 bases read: TGTGCGAGCAGCTTAGTCCTCTACGAG. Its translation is CASSLVLYE. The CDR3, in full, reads CASSLVLYEQYF.

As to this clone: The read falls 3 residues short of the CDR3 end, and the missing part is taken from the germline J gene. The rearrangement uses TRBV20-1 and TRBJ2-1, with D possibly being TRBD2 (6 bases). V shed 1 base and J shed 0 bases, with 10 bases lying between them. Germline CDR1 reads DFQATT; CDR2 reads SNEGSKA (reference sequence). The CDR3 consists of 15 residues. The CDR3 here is CSARVAGSSYNEQFF. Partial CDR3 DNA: TGCAGTGCTAGAGTGGCGGGAAGCTCCTACAATGAG.

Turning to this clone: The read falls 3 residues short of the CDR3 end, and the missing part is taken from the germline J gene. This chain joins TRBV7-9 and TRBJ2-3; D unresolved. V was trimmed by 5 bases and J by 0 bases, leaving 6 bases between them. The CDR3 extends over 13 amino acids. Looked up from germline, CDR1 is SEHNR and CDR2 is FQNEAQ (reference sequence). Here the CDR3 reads CASSVTSTDTQYF. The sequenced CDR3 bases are TGTGCCAGCAGCGTCACTAGCACAGATACG.

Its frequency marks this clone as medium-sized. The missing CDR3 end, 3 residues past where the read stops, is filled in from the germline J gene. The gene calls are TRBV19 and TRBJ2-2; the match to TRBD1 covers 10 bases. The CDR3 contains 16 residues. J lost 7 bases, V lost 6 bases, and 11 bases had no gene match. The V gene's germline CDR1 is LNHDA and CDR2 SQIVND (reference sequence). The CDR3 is CASRPGTGVSSGELFF. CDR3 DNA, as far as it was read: TGTGCCAGTAGACCCGGGACAGGGGTATCAAGCGGGGAG.

Here the CDR3 reads CASSIDPGTPDTQYF. The sequenced CDR3 bases are TGTGCCAGTAGTATAGACCCCGGGACACCGGATACG. This sequence joins TRBV19 and TRBJ2-3, with D perhaps TRBD1 (6 bases). The read stops 3 residues short of the end of the CDR3; the missing end is completed from the germline J gene. Per germline, CDR1 LNHDA and CDR2 SQIVND (reference sequence). V lost 0 bases and J lost 6, with 13 bases in between. CDR3 length: 15 amino acids.

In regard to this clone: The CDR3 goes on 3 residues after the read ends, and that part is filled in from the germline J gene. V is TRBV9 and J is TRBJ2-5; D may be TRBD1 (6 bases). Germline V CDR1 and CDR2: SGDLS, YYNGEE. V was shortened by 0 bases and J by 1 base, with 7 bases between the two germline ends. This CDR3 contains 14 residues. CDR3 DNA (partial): TGTGCCAGCAGCGTAGGGACAGTCCAAGAGACC. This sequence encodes CASSVGTVQET. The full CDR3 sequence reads CASSVGTVQETQYF.

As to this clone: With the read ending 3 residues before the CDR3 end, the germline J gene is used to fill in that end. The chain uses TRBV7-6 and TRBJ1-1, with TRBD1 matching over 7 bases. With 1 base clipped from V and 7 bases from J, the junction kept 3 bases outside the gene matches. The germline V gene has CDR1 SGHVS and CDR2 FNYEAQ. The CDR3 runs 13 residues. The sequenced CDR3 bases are TGTGCCAGCAGCTTAGTGGGGGACAGTGAA. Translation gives CASSLVGDSE. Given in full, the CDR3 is CASSLVGDSEAFF.